Listed below are T cell receptor beta chains from one sample, sequenced in a study of control samples from healthy donors and cancer patients. The table came from immunoSEQ multiplex PCR; TCRdb's copy has only in-frame clones and leaves some out. The sample lists roughly 150,000 clones, 85% to 95% occurring once. What was sequenced was blood. Every receptor here comes from a man aged 50 to 60 in good health. CDR3s include the opening cysteine and the closing phenylalanine or tryptophan. D genes are given only for firm matches. Part of the rows lack a size; the others show once, few, many or a class for expanded clones.

v_gene	d_gene	abundance	j_gene	len	CDR3nt	CDR3aa
TRBV27	TRBD2	.	TRBJ2-7	14	TGTGCCAGCAGTTTCCGAACGGGGGGTCGGGAGCAGTACTTC	CASSFRTGGREQYF
TRBV28	.	few	TRBJ2-3	16	TGTGCCAGCAGTTTAGTCGGCCGCCTTTACACAGATACGCAGTATTTT	CASSLVGRLYTDTQYF
TRBV2	.	.	TRBJ1-4	15	TGTGCCAGCAGCGCTACCGGGACCGAGACGGAAAAACTGTTTTTT	CASSATGTETEKLFF
TRBV7-3	TRBD1	.	TRBJ1-2	13	TGTGCCAGCAGCTTCTGGGCCCGGGACAGGATCACCTTC	CASSFWARDRITF
TRBV9	TRBD2	.	TRBJ2-3	17	TGTGCCAGCAGCGTAGCCGGCGGGAGGAGTGGCACAGATACGCAGTATTTT	CASSVAGGRSGTDTQYF
TRBV20-1	.	.	TRBJ2-1	11	TGCAGTGCTAGAGACTACAATGAGCAGTTCTTC	CSARDYNEQFF
TRBV5-1	.	once	TRBJ2-2	17	TGCGCCAGCAGCTCCGTATTAAGGGCTAGCGTCACCGGGGAGCTGTTTTTT	CASSSVLRASVTGELFF
TRBV6-4	TRBD1	.	TRBJ2-1	16	TGTGCCAGCAGTGACTCAGGACAGGGTGAGGGCAATGAGCAGTTCTTC	CASSDSGQGEGNEQFF
TRBV7-9	.	.	TRBJ2-7	13	TGTGCCAGCAGCTTAGGGCAGGCGGGGGAGCAGTACTTC	CASSLGQAGEQYF
TRBV5-4	TRBD1	.	TRBJ2-5	15	TGTGCCAGCAGCTCCGCGACAGGGCCCAGGGAGACCCAGTACTTC	CASSSATGPRETQYF
TRBV4-1	TRBD1	.	TRBJ1-2	17	TGCGCCAGCAGCCAAGACGTGACAGGGGGGCTTCACTATGGCTACACCTTC	CASSQDVTGGLHYGYTF
TRBV6-5	TRBD1	.	TRBJ1-4	15	TGTGCCAGCATTGGATCTGGGACAGGGATAGGAAAACTGTTTTTT	CASIGSGTGIGKLFF
TRBV5-1	TRBD2	.	TRBJ2-5	16	TGCGCCAGCAGCCGGAGTGGCGGGAGAAGCGGAGAGACCCAGTACTTC	CASSRSGGRSGETQYF
TRBV7-9	.	.	TRBJ1-5	12	TGTGCCAGCAGCTTATTGGAGGAGCCCCAGCATTTT	CASSLLEEPQHF
TRBV5-1	.	.	TRBJ2-2	16	TGCGCCAGCAGCTCGTCCGGGACGTGGGACACCGGGGAGCTGTTTTTT	CASSSSGTWDTGELFF
TRBV7-9	.	.	TRBJ1-3	12	TGTGCCAGCAGCTTAGTGCAGGACACCATATATTTT	CASSLVQDTIYF
TRBV24-1	.	.	TRBJ1-2	14	TGTGCCACCAGTGATTTGCCCGGGGCAGGTGGCTACACCTTC	CATSDLPGAGGYTF
TRBV6-4	.	.	TRBJ1-2	14	TGTGCCAGCAGTGAAGTAGCAGGCAGCGGTGGCTACACCTTC	CASSEVAGSGGYTF
TRBV5-1	TRBD2	.	TRBJ2-2	16	TGCGCCAGCAGCTTAGCGGGAGGGCCTGGCACCGGGGAGCTGTTTTTT	CASSLAGGPGTGELFF
TRBV15	.	once	TRBJ1-4	12	TGTGCCACCAGCAGAGTTTTCGAAAAACTGTTTTTT	CATSRVFEKLFF
TRBV6-5	.	.	TRBJ1-4	15	TGTGCCAGCAGTAAAATGGGGGCGGCTAATGAAAAACTGTTTTTT	CASSKMGAANEKLFF
TRBV6-6	TRBD2	.	TRBJ2-2	16	TGTGCCGGCTTTAGCGGGAGGGCCGAGGACACCGGGGAGCTGTTTTTT	CAGFSGRAEDTGELFF
TRBV15	.	once	TRBJ1-1	14	TGTGCCACCAGCACCCAGGAGAAGAACACTGAAGCTTTCTTT	CATSTQEKNTEAFF
TRBV11-1	.	.	TRBJ2-5	16	TGTGCCAGCAGCTTATATGCAGGGGTGCTCACAGAGACCCAGTACTTC	CASSLYAGVLTETQYF
TRBV20-1	TRBD1	.	TRBJ2-1	15	TGCAGTGCTAGTTCCGGACAGGGGGCCGGGAATGAGCAGTTCTTC	CSASSGQGAGNEQFF
TRBV3-1/TRBV3-2	.	.	TRBJ2-7	15	TGTGCCAGCAGCCTGCGTCTTGGTGGTCCCTACGAGCAGTACTTC	CASSLRLGGPYEQYF
TRBV24-1	.	.	TRBJ1-1	15	TGTGCCACCAGTGATTTGAGGATCATGAACACTGAAGCTTTCTTT	CATSDLRIMNTEAFF
TRBV5-4	TRBD2	.	TRBJ2-3	14	TGTGCCAGCAGCTCCACTAGCGGGATGGATACGCAGTATTTT	CASSSTSGMDTQYF
TRBV28	TRBD2	.	TRBJ2-7	15	TGTGCCAGCAGTTTAGGTCTAGCGGGATCCTACGAGCAGTACTTC	CASSLGLAGSYEQYF
TRBV18	.	.	TRBJ1-4	12	TGTGCCAGCTCACGGGCTAATGAAAAACTGTTTTTT	CASSRANEKLFF
TRBV7-9	TRBD2	.	TRBJ2-2	15	TGTGCCACCGTACTAGCGGGAGGGAACACCGGGGAGCTGTTTTTT	CATVLAGGNTGELFF
TRBV27	TRBD1	.	TRBJ1-4	15	TGTGCCAGCAGACCCGACAGGGATCGGGGGGAAAAACTGTTTTTT	CASRPDRDRGEKLFF
TRBV5-1	.	few	TRBJ2-6	17	TGCGCCAGCAGCCCCCGGGTTTATGTCTCTGGGGCCAACGTCCTGACTTTC	CASSPRVYVSGANVLTF
TRBV5-1	.	.	TRBJ1-3	15	TGCGCCAGCAGCTTGGTACAGAACTCTGGAAACACCATATATTTT	CASSLVQNSGNTIYF
TRBV5-8	.	.	TRBJ2-7	12	TGTGCCAGCAGCTTGATCGTGTACGAGCAGTACTTC	CASSLIVYEQYF
TRBV6-5	.	.	TRBJ2-5	13	TGTGCCAGCAGCCGGGACCCTAAAGAGACCCAGTACTTC	CASSRDPKETQYF
TRBV7-9	.	.	TRBJ2-1	13	TGTGCCAGCAGCTTAGGCGCCGACAATGAGCAGTTCTTC	CASSLGADNEQFF
TRBV2	.	once	TRBJ1-4	14	TGTGCCAGCAGTGAATCAGGGGTGGAGGAAAAACTGTTTTTT	CASSESGVEEKLFF
TRBV15	.	.	TRBJ2-5	13	TGTGCCACCAGCAGACTTTACCAAGAGACCCAGTACTTC	CATSRLYQETQYF
TRBV7-9	TRBD1	.	TRBJ2-1	14	TGTGCCAGCAGCTTAGGACAGGGGGCGGATGAGCAGTTCTTC	CASSLGQGADEQFF
TRBV5-1	TRBD1	.	TRBJ2-7	16	TGCGCCAGCAGCCCTACAAATTCTCAGGGGGCCTACGAGCAGTACTTC	CASSPTNSQGAYEQYF
TRBV2	.	.	TRBJ1-3	14	TGTGCCAGCAGCTTCGAGGGACTTGGAAACACCATATATTTT	CASSFEGLGNTIYF
TRBV5-1	.	.	TRBJ2-1	14	TGCGCCAGCATAATCGGGACGGGAGAAAATGAGCAGTTCTTC	CASIIGTGENEQFF